This T cell receptor beta chain was found in a study of CD8 T cells in Susac syndrome. Reverse transcription of roughly 0.5 to 1 ug RNA was carried out with random hexamers. TCRdb ran MiXCR on the immunoSEQ multiplex PCR reads and lists one entry per CDR3 protein. Altogether some 260,000 distinct CDR3 sequences are present, more than 75% being singletons, with the ten largest covering approximately 0.11%. The CDR3 totals 13 residues. CDR1 is MDHEN and CDR2 is SYDVKM in the germline V gene. Trimming removed 5 bases from V and 7 bases from J, with 12 bases in between. The chain carries TRBV28 and TRBJ2-1; no clear D. The sequence was obtained from a human donor with multiple sclerosis. Sequenced: CD8+ T cells from PBMCs. DNA for the CDR3: TGTGCCAGCAGTCTGACTCCGAGAAATGAGCAGTTCTTC. Protein: CASSLTPRNEQFF.